This T cell receptor (beta chain) was sequenced during a study of blood T cell repertoires in COVID-19. Study-level information: PBMCs, B-cell-depleted T cells, or T cells provided the cDNA or gDNA that made up the material.

The V gene's germline CDR1 is MNHEY and CDR2 SVGAGI. V dropped 2 bases and J dropped 7 bases, with 14 bases sitting between them. The CDR3 length is 15 residues. Assay: immunoSEQ multiplex PCR; the TCRdb copy retains only in-frame clones and omits some. The sample has around 300,000 clones, roughly 85% seen once. The receptor was isolated from a human donor in a cohort sampled during active COVID-19. Source material: peripheral blood. The chain joins TRBV6-5 to TRBJ1-4; D possibly corresponds to TRBD1 (5 bases). The CDR3 nucleotides are TGTGCCAGCAGTTACGACGCAGGGAAAGGTGAAAAACTGTTTTTT. It codes for CASSYDAGKGEKLFF.